The 21 T cell receptor beta chains below all came from one sample that was sequenced in a study of cytomegalovirus exposure and HLA in healthy donors. The PCR ran on 60 Vbeta and 13 Jbeta primers. Using immunoSEQ multiplex PCR, the repertoire was profiled, and TCRdb retains in-frame clones only, with some absent. The sample lists 150,000 to 200,000 clones, roughly 82% occurring once. The sequencing sample was made of PBMCs. The receptors stem from a man aged 35 to 55 in good health and CMV-seronegative.

The rearrangement joins TRBV5-1 to TRBJ1-1; D gene uncertain. CDR1 is SGHRS, CDR2 YFSETQ, per germline. V lost 2 bases, J lost 6 bases, and 14 bases lay in between. This CDR3 contains 14 residues. Written as DNA, the CDR3 is TGCGCCAGCAGCTTTCGGTTCGCCAACCCTGAAGCTTTCTTT. Translated, it gives CASSFRFANPEAFF.

V usage is TRBV5-1 and J usage is TRBJ2-1; TRBD2 aligns across 10 bases. This CDR3 has 16 residues. Trimming removed 1 base from V and 3 bases from J; junction bases left unmatched: 4. Germline values: CDR1 SGHRS, CDR2 YFSETQ. The CDR3 bases are TGCGCCAGCAGCTTGACTAGCGGGACGGGCTACAATGAGCAGTTCTTC. Amino acids: CASSLTSGTGYNEQFF.

The V call is TRBV4-1, the J call TRBJ1-1; 8 bases fit TRBD1. Germline CDR1 MGHRA, CDR2 YSYEKL. The CDR3 covers 15 residues. The V and J ends lost 3 bases and 1 base, in that order; junction bases with no gene match: 4. CDR3 coding DNA: TGCGCCAGCAGCCAGACTGGACAGGGGAACACTGAAGCTTTCTTT. Translated: CASSQTGQGNTEAFF.

The chain carries TRBV4-3 and TRBJ2-7; 9 bases line up with TRBD2. The CDR3 extends over 15 amino acids. The V and J ends lost 0 bases and 7 bases, in that order; junction bases with no gene match: 7. Germline loops: CDR1 LGHNA, CDR2 YSLEER. CDR3 bases: TGCGCCAGCAGCCAAGAAAGCGGGAGGTCGGGGGAGCAGTACTTC. It encodes CASSQESGRSGEQYF.

This clone was detected only once. In nucleotides, the CDR3 is TGTGCCAGTAGTATTGAGGGAGGGCCCCAGCATTTT. Residues: CASSIEGGPQHF. This rearrangement joins TRBV19 to TRBJ1-5; D remains ambiguous. Trimming left V 3 bases short and J 9 bases short, with 9 bases between. CDR1 is LNHDA and CDR2 is SQIVND in the germline V gene (reference sequence). CDR3 length: 12 amino acids.

This chain uses TRBV6-1 with TRBJ2-7; 7 nucleotides line up with TRBD2. The CDR3 sequence is 15 residues long. With 1 base clipped from V and 7 bases from J, the junction kept 10 bases outside the gene matches. CDR1 and CDR2 (germline): MNHNS, SASEGT. The CDR3 reads CASSEVRFRGEEQYF. The CDR3, as DNA: TGTGCCAGCAGTGAAGTTAGGTTTCGGGGGGAAGAGCAGTACTTC.

In its sample, this clone was seen a few times. This chain joins TRBV25-1 and TRBJ1-5; D is possibly TRBD1 (5 bases). V lost 0 bases and J lost 4, with 16 bases in between. Germline loops: CDR1 MGHDK, CDR2 SYGVNS. This CDR3 is 17 amino acids long. The CDR3 protein is CASSEYLRDFGNQPQHF. The CDR3, as DNA: TGTGCCAGCAGTGAATACCTCCGGGACTTTGGAAATCAGCCCCAGCATTTT.

This clone was observed a single time. This same CDR3 is encoded by further DNA sequences in the sample. The chain links TRBV6-1 to TRBJ2-5, with D maybe TRBD2 (6 bases). Germline V gene lookup returns CDR1 MNHNS and CDR2 SASEGT. The CDR3 length is 13 residues. Trimming cost V 4 bases and J 3 bases, with 9 bases left between them. The CDR3 is CASSAGLKETQYF. CDR3 bases: TGTGCCAGCAGTGCGGGACTCAAAGAGACCCAGTACTTC.

This chain joins TRBV6-6 and TRBJ2-5; 10 bases fit TRBD2. The CDR3 has 14 amino acids. V shed 6 bases, J shed 6 bases, and the junction held 7 bases outside the gene matches. In germline, CDR1 is MNHNY, CDR2 SVGAGI (reference sequence). CDR3 bases: TGTGCCAGCAGCCCCAGCGGGGGGGCGCAGACCCAGTACTTC. This codes for CASSPSGGAQTQYF.

The rearrangement uses TRBV7-2 and TRBJ1-5; D not certain. Germline CDR1 SGHTA, CDR2 FQGNSA. This CDR3 is 13 amino acids long. Trimming removed 5 bases from V and 0 bases from J, with 5 bases in between. The CDR3 reads CASSGDSNQPQHF. The DNA for the CDR3 is TGTGCCAGCAGCGGAGATAGCAATCAGCCCCAGCATTTT.

This chain joins TRBV9 and TRBJ2-5; unclear D gene. V was clipped by 4 bases and J by 1 base, with 8 bases between them. The CDR3 sequence is 13 residues long. In germline, CDR1 is SGDLS, CDR2 YYNGEE. The CDR3 is CASSLPGQETQYF. CDR3 sequence (DNA): TGTGCCAGCAGCCTTCCGGGCCAAGAGACCCAGTACTTC.

The J gene is TRBJ2-1, the V gene TRBV28; 12 bases agree with TRBD1. The germline CDR1 and CDR2 sequences are MDHEN and SYDVKM. This CDR3 comprises 17 residues. The J segment lost 8 bases and the V segment lost 4 bases, leaving 12 bases of the junction unmatched. CDR3 in amino acids: CASSSSGTGGSFDEQFF. The DNA for the CDR3 is TGTGCCAGCAGTTCCTCCGGGACAGGGGGCTCTTTCGATGAGCAGTTCTTC.

The CDR3 DNA reads as TGTGCCAGCAGCGCTTGGCCTAGCGGAGAGACCCAGTACTTC. Translated, it gives CASSAWPSGETQYF. The chain is built from TRBV9 and TRBJ2-5; TRBD2 agrees at 7 bases. The CDR3 runs to 14 residues. The V gene end was trimmed by 3 bases and the J gene end by 4 bases; junction bases not matched to a gene: 6. CDR1 and CDR2 (germline): SGDLS, YYNGEE.

As DNA, the CDR3 is TGTGCCAGCAGTGAGGGACTATTCACCGGGGAGCTGTTTTTT. The encoded protein is CASSEGLFTGELFF. V usage is TRBV6-1 and J usage is TRBJ2-2; 7 nucleotides agree with TRBD2. Trimming took 3 bases from V and 4 from J; bases not matched to a gene: 2. CDR1 MNHNS and CDR2 SASEGT come from the germline V gene. This CDR3 has 14 residues.

This clone was counted a few times. CDR3 DNA sequence: TGTGCCAGCAGCAACCCCGGGACAGAAGTTTCCTACGAGCAGTACTTC. This codes for CASSNPGTEVSYEQYF. The chain carries TRBV11-3 and TRBJ2-7; 7 bases align to TRBD1. CDR3 length: 16 amino acids. With V trimmed by 5 bases and J by 1 base, 11 bases remained unmatched. Germline V CDR1 and CDR2: SGHNT, YENEEA.

The chain combines TRBV30 with TRBJ2-3; D not resolved. The CDR3 consists of 12 residues. V lost 2 bases, J lost 0 bases, and 3 bases lay in between. The germline V gene encodes CDR1 GTSNPN and CDR2 SVGIG (reference sequence). The CDR3 DNA follows: TGTGCCTGGAGTTTAAGCACAGATACGCAGTATTTT. It translates to CAWSLSTDTQYF.

The chain has TRBV27 and TRBJ1-4; D ambiguous. With 9 bases removed from V and 4 bases from J, the gap between germline ends came to 15 bases. This CDR3 has 14 residues. Germline V CDR1 and CDR2: MNHEY, SMNVEV (reference sequence). CDR3 DNA: TGTGCCAGAGGACGGGATACCTATAATGAAAAACTGTTTTTT. Amino acid sequence: CARGRDTYNEKLFF. Filled out from reference TRBV27 and TRBJ1-4, the complete variable domain reads EAQVTQNPRYLITVTGKKLTVTCSQNMNHEYMSWYRQDPGLGLRQIYYSMNVEVTDKGDVPEGYKVSRKEKRNFPLILESPSPNQTSLYFCARGRDTYNEKLFFGSGTQLSVL.

The CDR3 bases are TGTGCCAGCAGCTTTACTAGCGCAGATACGCAGTATTTT. It is translated as CASSFTSADTQYF. This chain uses TRBV11-2 with TRBJ2-3, with 7 bases matching TRBD2. V was pared by 3 bases and J by 4 bases, with 1 base of the junction left unmatched. CDR1 SGHAT and CDR2 FQNNGV come from the germline V gene. This CDR3 region has 13 residues.

This chain's CDR3 is CSVEVAGGRNTIYF. The CDR3 region has the DNA TGCAGCGTTGAAGTGGCAGGGGGCCGAAACACCATATATTTT. The chain combines TRBV29-1 with TRBJ1-3; 8 bases are a match to TRBD1. The germline V gene has CDR1 SQVTM and CDR2 ANQGSEA. Trimming cost V 1 base and J 5 bases; bases outside gene matches: 4. The CDR3 runs to 14 residues.

V gene TRBV6-5 combines with J gene TRBJ1-5, with a tentative D call TRBD1 (5 bases). The length of the CDR3 is 15 residues. V lost 2 bases, J lost 0 bases, and 8 bases lay in between. CDR1 MNHEY and CDR2 SVGAGI come from the germline V gene. This CDR3 is CASSYGGGSNQPQHF. The CDR3 DNA reads as TGTGCCAGCAGTTACGGGGGGGGTAGCAATCAGCCCCAGCATTTT.

The J gene is TRBJ1-2, the V gene TRBV25-1, with 10 bases matching TRBD1. V trimming: 4 bases; J trimming: 4 bases; junction bases outside the gene matches: 6. From germline, CDR1 is MGHDK and CDR2 SYGVNS. The length of the CDR3 is 15 residues. The CDR3 sequence is CASSGWDRGGYGYTF. CDR3 nucleotides: TGTGCCAGCAGTGGTTGGGACAGGGGCGGCTATGGCTACACCTTC.